This T cell receptor beta chain appears in the sequencing data of a study of blood T cells in healthy people across ages. The second PCR ran 7 to 11 cycles with a sample-barcoded 5' primer and J-beta primers. Via MiXCR, TCRdb re-called the 5' RACE reads, giving one row per CDR3 protein. The sample has under 1,100,000 distinct CDR3 sequences, 25% seen once. This clonotype has only one observation. The germline gives CDR1 SGHRS, CDR2 YFSETQ. The CDR3 sequence is 14 residues long. V lost 6 bases to trimming and J lost 4 bases, with 13 bases between them. The data also belong to a second study, concerning T cells of mothers and their children.

The material sequenced was blood. The rearrangement links TRBV5-1 to TRBJ2-2; the D call may be TRBD1 or TRBD2 (5 bases each). The source is a girl aged 2 to 9 in good health. CDR3: CASKRGRSTGELFF. The CDR3 nucleotides are TGCGCCAGCAAGAGGGGAAGGAGCACCGGGGAGCTGTTTTTT. Using reference TRBV5-1 and TRBJ2-2 for the parts outside the CDR3, the full variable domain is KAGVTQTPRYLIKTRGQQVTLSCSPISGHRSVSWYQQTPGQGLQFLFEYFSETQRNKGNFPGRFSGRQFSNSRSEMNVSTLELGDSALYLCASKRGRSTGELFFGEGSRLTVL.